Listed below are T cell receptor beta chains from one sample, sequenced in a study of PD-1 blockade in classical Hodgkin lymphoma. TCRdb's copy holds only in-frame clones and misses some; the assay was immunoSEQ multiplex PCR. Here the sample spans about 14,000 clones, about nine tenths being singletons. Sequencing was performed on CD8+ T cells from blood. Receptors originate from a human donor with classical Hodgkin lymphoma. Each CDR3 is given with its conserved first and last residue. A D gene is named only where the DNA matches it firmly. Size values are once, few and many counts, or a class for expanded clones, and some rows have none.

d_call | j_call | clone_size | v_call | cdr3_aa | cdr3_nt
. | TRBJ1-5 | . | TRBV2 | CASREGAGNQPQHF | TGTGCCAGCAGAGAAGGGGCAGGGAATCAGCCCCAGCATTTT
TRBD1 | TRBJ1-1 | . | TRBV9 | CASSGPGQGAYTEAFF | TGTGCCAGCAGCGGACCGGGACAGGGGGCTTACACTGAAGCTTTCTTT
. | TRBJ2-7 | . | TRBV7-2 | CASNSGVEQYF | TGTGCCAGCAACTCAGGGGTCGAGCAGTACTTC
TRBD2 | TRBJ2-1 | . | TRBV7-9 | CASSLATGGPYNEQFF | TGTGCCAGCAGCTTAGCCACGGGAGGCCCCTACAATGAGCAGTTCTTC
TRBD2 | TRBJ2-1 | . | TRBV7-6 | CASSSTSGNYNEQFF | TGTGCCAGCAGCTCTACTAGCGGGAACTACAATGAGCAGTTCTTC
. | TRBJ1-1 | . | TRBV6-6 | CASSYYRANTEAFF | TGTGCCAGCAGTTATTACAGGGCAAACACTGAAGCTTTCTTT
TRBD1 | TRBJ2-2 | once | TRBV7-9 | CASSSDRGQSGELFF | TGTGCCAGCAGCTCCGACAGGGGGCAATCCGGGGAGCTGTTTTTT
. | TRBJ2-7 | . | TRBV28 | CASRPIAFTRAAEQYF | TGTGCCAGCAGACCAATAGCCTTCACGAGGGCAGCCGAGCAGTACTTC
. | TRBJ2-7 | medium-sized | TRBV5-4 | CASSPDLGQSYEQYF | TGTGCCAGCAGCCCTGACTTGGGCCAAAGCTACGAGCAGTACTTC
. | TRBJ2-7 | . | TRBV25-1 | CASSEVLGGDEQYF | TGTGCCAGCAGTGAGGTTTTAGGGGGGGACGAGCAGTACTTC